This T cell receptor (beta chain) comes out of a study of blood T cell repertoires in COVID-19. The CDR3 loop spans 16 amino acids. The germline gives CDR1 SGHDT, CDR2 YYEEEE. V gave up 0 bases and J gave up 3 bases, with 16 bases separating them. In the study's own analysis: Reference gene primers were amplified, and this amplification served to estimate nucleated cell counts. Profiled with immunoSEQ multiplex PCR; TCRdb holds only in-frame clones, not every one. The DNA gave D and trimming, while V, J and clone size come from that table. The data hold over 95,000 clones, with roughly 80% observed a single time.

This sequence originates from a human donor in a cohort sampled during active COVID-19. J is TRBJ2-7 and V is TRBV5-6; D may be TRBD1 (6 bases). The specimen was peripheral blood. The CDR3 is CASSLEGRGKVYEQYF. In DNA form, the CDR3 reads TGTGCCAGCAGCTTGGAGGGCAGGGGAAAGGTCTACGAGCAGTACTTC. Combining the CDR3 with reference TRBV5-6 and TRBJ2-7 gives the whole variable domain DAGVTQSPTHLIKTRGQQVTLRCSPKSGHDTVSWYQQALGQGPQFIFQYYEEEERQRGNFPDRFSGHQFPNYSSELNVNALLLGDSALYLCASSLEGRGKVYEQYFGPGTRLTVT.